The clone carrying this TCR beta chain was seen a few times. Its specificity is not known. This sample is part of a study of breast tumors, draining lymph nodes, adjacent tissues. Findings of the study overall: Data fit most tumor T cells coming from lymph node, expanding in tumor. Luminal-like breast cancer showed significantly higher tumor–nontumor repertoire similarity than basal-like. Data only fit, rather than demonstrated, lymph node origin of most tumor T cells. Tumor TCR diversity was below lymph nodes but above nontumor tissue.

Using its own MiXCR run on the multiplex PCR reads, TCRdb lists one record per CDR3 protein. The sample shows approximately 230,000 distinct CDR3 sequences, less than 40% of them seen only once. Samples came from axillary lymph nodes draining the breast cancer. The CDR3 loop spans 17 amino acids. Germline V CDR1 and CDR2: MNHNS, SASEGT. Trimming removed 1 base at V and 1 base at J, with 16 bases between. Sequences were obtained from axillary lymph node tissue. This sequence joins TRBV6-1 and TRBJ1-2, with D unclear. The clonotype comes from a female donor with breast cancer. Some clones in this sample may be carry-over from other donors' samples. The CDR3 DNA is TGTGCCAGCAGTGAAGTCCGTTGGAAGACTAATAACTATGGCTACACCTTC. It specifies CASSEVRWKTNNYGYTF.